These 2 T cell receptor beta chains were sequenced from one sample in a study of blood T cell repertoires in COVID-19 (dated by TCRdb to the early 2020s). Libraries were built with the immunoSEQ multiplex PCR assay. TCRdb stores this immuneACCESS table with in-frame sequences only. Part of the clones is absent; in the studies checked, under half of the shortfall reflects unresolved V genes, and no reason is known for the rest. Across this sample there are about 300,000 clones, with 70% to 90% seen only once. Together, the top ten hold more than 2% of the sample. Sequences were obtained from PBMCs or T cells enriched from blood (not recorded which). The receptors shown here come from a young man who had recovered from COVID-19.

CDR3 in amino acids: CASSSTPRDSGLAFF. The CDR3 DNA follows: TGTGCCAGCAGCTCAACCCCCCGGGATTCTGGGTTAGCTTTCTTT. J is TRBJ1-1 and V is TRBV7-4; D gene unclear. CDR1 and CDR2 from the germline V gene are SGHVT and SQSDAQ. Trimming stripped 4 bases from V and 10 bases from J, with 22 bases between. This CDR3 is 15 amino acids long.

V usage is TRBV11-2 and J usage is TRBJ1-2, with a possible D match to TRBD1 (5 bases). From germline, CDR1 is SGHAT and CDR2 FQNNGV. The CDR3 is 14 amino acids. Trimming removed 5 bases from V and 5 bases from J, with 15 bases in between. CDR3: CASSHDGTTYGYTF. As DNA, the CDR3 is TGTGCCAGCAGCCATGACGGGACTACGTATGGCTACACCTTC.